The source of this T cell receptor (beta chain) is a study of blood T cells in healthy people across ages. As for the study in general: Using template switching, researchers captured about one barcoded beta molecule for each two T cells.

Using a J-beta primer mix together with a sample-barcoded 5' primer, a second PCR was run for about 6 to 12 cycles. TCRdb itself ran the 5' RACE reads through MiXCR, one entry per CDR3 protein. The profile covers 600,000 or so distinct CDR3 sequences, with more than 45% appearing a single time and approximately 25% taken by the ten largest. Study conclusions and caveats: Aged donors had fewer naive CD4+ cells and lower diversity than long-lived donors.

Germline V gene sequence: CDR1 SGHRS, CDR2 YFSETQ. V lost 0 bases and J lost 2, with 8 bases in between. The CDR3 runs to 14 residues. This clonotype showed up just a few times. The target antigen is unknown. Source material: blood. The gene calls are TRBV5-1 and TRBJ2-5; D gene uncertain. The sequence was obtained from a man older than 75 in good health. Here the CDR3 DNA reads TGCGCCAGCAGCTTGGCCGGGCCTCAAGAGACCCAGTACTTC. Its protein product is CASSLAGPQETQYF.